This T cell receptor beta chain is from a study of identical twins. Template switching added a universal primer site, and cDNA bore unique molecular identifiers. From the 5' RACE reads, TCRdb called clonotypes with MiXCR, one entry per CDR3 protein. The table includes 1,800,000 or so distinct CDR3 sequences, less than 40% detected once. The CDR3 length is 15 residues. Trimming shortened V by 2 bases and J by 7 bases, and 17 bases separated the two germline ends. The germline V gene has CDR1 SNHLY and CDR2 FYNNEI. The clonotype was recovered from a newborn girl in good health. The chain joins TRBV2 to TRBJ1-1; D remains ambiguous. Source material: cord blood. The CDR3 region has the DNA TGTGCCAGCAGTGAAAGTCCGGGTGGTTCCCTTGAAGCTTTCTTT. Residues: CASSESPGGSLEAFF. The whole variable domain, filled in from reference TRBV2 and TRBJ1-1, reads EPEVTQTPSHQVTQMGQEVILRCVPISNHLYFYWYRQILGQKVEFLVSFYNNEISEKSEIFDDQFSVERPDGSNFTLKIRSTKLEDSAMYFCASSESPGGSLEAFFGQGTRLTVV.